The 29 T cell receptor beta chains below all came from one sample that was sequenced in a study of CD8 T cells in Susac syndrome. RNA amounts of about 0.5 to 1 ug underwent reverse transcription with random hexamers. TCRdb analysed the immunoSEQ multiplex PCR reads with MiXCR anew, one entry per CDR3 protein. Among tens of thousands of distinct CDR3 sequences listed, roughly nine tenths were seen once. The sequencing sample was made of CD8+ T cells from PBMCs. The receptors shown here come from a human donor with multiple sclerosis.

This rearrangement joins TRBV12-5 to TRBJ1-1; D is unclear. Germline V gene lookup returns CDR1 LGHNT and CDR2 FRNRAP. CDR3 length equals 13 residues. Trimming took 4 bases from V and 6 from J, leaving 12 bases between them. The CDR3 nucleotides read TGTGCTAGTGGTTGGCCGTCTCCGTCTGAAGCTTTCTTT. Amino acids: CASGWPSPSEAFF.

The chain links TRBV5-6 to TRBJ2-5; 7 bases align to TRBD1. Germline V gene data show CDR1 as SGHDT and CDR2 as YYEEEE. V lost 3 bases, J lost 0 bases, and 11 bases stayed unmatched. The CDR3 spans 17 residues. This CDR3 is CASSSGGDSGDQETQYF. Written as DNA, the CDR3 is TGTGCCAGCAGCTCCGGTGGGGACAGTGGGGACCAAGAGACCCAGTACTTC. Complete variable domain (other parts from reference TRBV5-6 and TRBJ2-5): DAGVTQSPTHLIKTRGQQVTLRCSPKSGHDTVSWYQQALGQGPQFIFQYYEEEERQRGNFPDRFSGHQFPNYSSELNVNALLLGDSALYLCASSSGGDSGDQETQYFGPGTRLLVL.

The chain is built from TRBV6-2 or TRBV6-3 and TRBJ2-1, with 12 bases aligning to TRBD2. CDR1 and CDR2 (germline): MNHEY, SVGEGT. Trimming cost V 6 bases and J 0 bases; bases outside gene matches: 9. CDR3 length: 18 residues. The CDR3 bases are TGTGCCAGCAGCGCTACTAGCGGGAGGTCAAACTCCTACAATGAGCAGTTCTTC. Translation: CASSATSGRSNSYNEQFF.

The V gene is TRBV9, the J gene TRBJ2-1, with D perhaps given as TRBD1 or TRBD2 (5 bases each). The CDR3 is 14 amino acids. V dropped 7 bases and J dropped 4 bases, with 15 bases sitting between them. The V gene's germline CDR1 is SGDLS and CDR2 YYNGEE. In nucleotides, the CDR3 is TGTGCCAGCTCCGTGGGGGACGCTTACAATGAGCAGTTCTTC. The encoded protein is CASSVGDAYNEQFF. Using reference TRBV9 and TRBJ2-1 for the parts outside the CDR3, the full variable domain is DSGVTQTPKHLITATGQRVTLRCSPRSGDLSVYWYQQSLDQGLQFLIQYYNGEERAKGNILERFSAQQFPDLHSELNLSSLELGDSALYFCASSVGDAYNEQFFGPGTRLTVL.

The genes are TRBV3-1 and TRBJ1-1, with no clear D. Trimming removed 0 bases from V and 5 bases from J, with 13 bases in between. The length of the CDR3 is 15 residues. The V gene's germline CDR1 is LGHDT and CDR2 YNNKEL (reference sequence). CDR3 nucleotide sequence: TGTGCCAGCAGCCAAGACGGCACTGATAGGACTGAAGCTTTCTTT. It yields the protein CASSQDGTDRTEAFF.

The chain joins TRBV6-4 to TRBJ2-3; TRBD1 matches 8 bases. Per the germline V gene, CDR1 is MRHNA and CDR2 is SNTAGT. Unmatched junction bases numbered 5, after V lost 5 bases and J lost 4 bases. CDR3 length: 14 residues. The CDR3 coding sequence is TGTGCCAGCAGTCCGGACAGGGAGGCAGATACGCAGTATTTT. Translated: CASSPDREADTQYF.

J is TRBJ1-1 and V is TRBV27, with D possibly TRBD1 on 5 matching bases. This CDR3 region has 15 residues. Germline-derived CDR1 and CDR2 are MNHEY and SMNVEV (reference sequence). Trimming shortened V by 4 bases and J by 0 bases, and 12 bases separated the two germline ends. DNA for the CDR3: TGTGCCAGCAGTTCCCCGTCAGGGCTGAACACTGAAGCTTTCTTT. This sequence encodes CASSSPSGLNTEAFF.

CDR3 residues: CASVLAGGYEQYF. CDR3 coding DNA: TGTGCCAGCGTCCTAGCGGGAGGTTACGAGCAGTACTTC. V is TRBV28 and J is TRBJ2-7; 11 nucleotides line up with TRBD2. The CDR3 has 13 amino acids. Germline-derived CDR1 and CDR2 are MDHEN and SYDVKM. V gave up 8 bases and J gave up 4 bases; unmatched junction bases: 4.

The V and J genes are TRBV19 and TRBJ1-2; 10 nucleotides agree with TRBD1. This CDR3 contains 16 residues. V trimming: 5 bases; J trimming: 8 bases; junction bases outside the gene matches: 14. Germline V CDR1 and CDR2: LNHDA, SQIVND (reference sequence). The CDR3 is CASSFSYGTGAFGYTF. The CDR3 region has the DNA TGTGCCAGTAGTTTTTCATACGGGACAGGGGCCTTCGGCTACACCTTC.

Only one count was recorded for this clonotype. This chain joins TRBV11-2 and TRBJ2-1; unclear D gene. Germline V gene lookup returns CDR1 SGHAT and CDR2 FQNNGV. This CDR3 spans 14 amino acids. V lost 5 bases to trimming and J lost 9 bases, with 17 bases between them. The CDR3 DNA reads as TGTGCCAGCAGCCCCACGGACCGAATGGGTGAGCAGTTCTTC. Residues: CASSPTDRMGEQFF.

This rearrangement joins TRBV2 to TRBJ2-3, with 11 positions matching TRBD2. This CDR3 region has 19 residues. V shed 4 bases, J shed 0 bases, and the junction held 12 bases outside the gene matches. Germline-derived CDR1 and CDR2 are SNHLY and FYNNEI. The CDR3 coding sequence is TGTGCCAGCAGTGTTTTAAGTGGGACTAGCGGAATTAGCACAGATACGCAGTATTTT. It translates to CASSVLSGTSGISTDTQYF.

The rearrangement links TRBV3-1 to TRBJ1-1, with 9 nucleotides matching TRBD1. Germline lookup yields CDR1 LGHDT and CDR2 YNNKEL (reference sequence). The CDR3 spans 14 residues. V was pared by 3 bases and J by 6 bases, with 5 bases of the junction left unmatched. The CDR3 nucleotides are TGTGCCAGCAGCCAGGGACAGGGAATCTCTGAAGCTTTCTTT. It specifies CASSQGQGISEAFF. The variable domain in full, with the rest retrieved from reference TRBV3-1 and TRBJ1-1, is DTAVSQTPKYLVTQMGNDKSIKCEQNLGHDTMYWYKQDSKKFLKIMFSYNNKELIINETVPNRFSPKSPDKAHLNLHINSLELGDSAVYFCASSQGQGISEAFFGQGTRLTVV.

The chain carries TRBV6-5 and TRBJ1-5, with a possible D match to TRBD1 (6 bases). V was shortened by 2 bases and J by 0 bases, with 17 bases between the two germline ends. Per the germline V gene, CDR1 is MNHEY and CDR2 is SVGAGI. The CDR3 length is 18 residues. This chain's CDR3 is CASSYPGGLEASNQPQHF. The CDR3 DNA sequence: TGTGCCAGCAGTTACCCGGGGGGGCTTGAGGCTAGCAATCAGCCCCAGCATTTT.

The rearrangement joins TRBV6-6 to TRBJ2-1; D is possibly TRBD2 (6 bases). The CDR3 length is 15 residues. The V gene lost 4 bases and the J gene lost 4 bases, with 14 bases spanning the gap. CDR1 is MNHNY, CDR2 SVGAGI, per germline (reference sequence). CDR3 amino acids: CASSLPGEWYNEQFF. CDR3 nucleotides: TGTGCCAGCAGTTTACCGGGAGAATGGTACAATGAGCAGTTCTTC.

This chain uses TRBV5-6 with TRBJ2-3, with D perhaps matching TRBD2 (6 bases). Germline-derived CDR1 and CDR2 are SGHDT and YYEEEE. The CDR3 has 14 amino acids. V shed 0 bases and J shed 5 bases, with 10 bases lying between them. CDR3 region: CASSLASDQDTQYF. DNA for the CDR3: TGTGCCAGCAGCTTGGCTAGCGATCAAGATACGCAGTATTTT.

This chain connects TRBV12-5 to TRBJ1-6, with a weak D call TRBD1 (5 bases). The V end was cut by 6 bases, the J end by 9 bases, with 15 bases between. Germline V gene sequence: CDR1 LGHNT, CDR2 FRNRAP. This CDR3 has 14 amino acids. The CDR3 spells CASGRDEETSPLHF. DNA of the CDR3: TGTGCTAGTGGACGGGACGAAGAAACTTCACCCCTCCACTTT.

The rearrangement links TRBV12-3 or TRBV12-4 to TRBJ2-5; D unclear. V lost 3 bases to trimming and J lost 4 bases, with 9 bases between them. This CDR3 spans 13 amino acids. CDR3 in amino acids: CASSFYRAETQYF. CDR3 DNA sequence: TGTGCCAGCAGTTTCTATAGGGCAGAGACCCAGTACTTC.

This rearrangement joins TRBV5-1 to TRBJ2-7; 13 bases match TRBD2. After removal of 3 bases from V and 2 bases from J, the junction contained 17 bases not matched to a gene. The CDR3 is made up of 20 amino acids. Germline values: CDR1 SGHRS, CDR2 YFSETQ. The CDR3 region has the DNA TGCGCCAGCAGCTCTTCGAACGGACTAGCGGGGGACCCTTCCCCCTACGAGCAGTACTTC. It specifies CASSSSNGLAGDPSPYEQYF.

The CDR3 DNA reads TGTGCCAGCAGTTACCACGGGACGGTGAACTATGGCTACACCTTC. It codes for CASSYHGTVNYGYTF. J is TRBJ1-2 and V is TRBV6-2 or TRBV6-3, with D maybe TRBD1 (5 bases). V lost 2 bases and J lost 2, with 12 bases in between. Germline V gene sequence: CDR1 MNHEY, CDR2 SVGEGT. CDR3 size: 15 residues.

The chain uses TRBV7-3 and TRBJ1-1, with D unclear. The CDR3 sequence is 11 residues long. From germline, CDR1 is SGHTA and CDR2 FQGTGA. The V and J ends lost 5 bases and 13 bases respectively, with 14 bases between them. CDR3 sequence: CASSLDPEVFF. CDR3 bases: TGTGCCAGCAGCCTAGATCCCGAGGTTTTCTTT.

The CDR3 nucleotides are TGTGCCAGCAGCCCCTGGACCGATCTCACAGATACGCAGTATTTT. Translation: CASSPWTDLTDTQYF. The genes are TRBV9 and TRBJ2-3; D is undetermined. V shed 4 bases and J shed 2 bases, with 14 bases lying between them. CDR1 is SGDLS, CDR2 YYNGEE, per germline. This CDR3 is built from 15 residues. The entire variable domain, with the rest obtained from reference TRBV9 and TRBJ2-3, is as follows: DSGVTQTPKHLITATGQRVTLRCSPRSGDLSVYWYQQSLDQGLQFLIQYYNGEERAKGNILERFSAQQFPDLHSELNLSSLELGDSALYFCASSPWTDLTDTQYFGPGTRLTVL.

This chain uses TRBV6-5 with TRBJ2-5, with D perhaps TRBD2 (5 bases). Germline V CDR1 and CDR2: MNHEY, SVGAGI. This CDR3 region has 14 residues. The V end lost 4 bases, the J end lost 2 bases, and 11 bases lay between the germline ends. The CDR3 coding sequence is TGTGCCAGCAGTTCTTTACGGGATCAAGAGACCCAGTACTTC. Translation: CASSSLRDQETQYF.

CDR3: CASSFPLKSDTQYF. The CDR3 coding sequence is TGTGCCAGCAGCTTCCCATTAAAATCAGATACGCAGTATTTT. V usage is TRBV13 and J usage is TRBJ2-3; no definite D call. V dropped 3 bases and J dropped 4 bases, with 11 bases sitting between them. Germline V gene data show CDR1 as PRHDT and CDR2 as FYEKMQ (reference sequence). The CDR3 length is 14 residues.

The chain has TRBV11-2 and TRBJ2-3; a possible D gene is TRBD2 (5 bases). V shed 5 bases and J shed 3 bases, with 6 bases lying between them. Germline CDR1 is SGHAT and CDR2 is FQNNGV. The CDR3 contains 12 residues. CDR3 amino acids: CASSEGTDTQYF. CDR3 coding DNA: TGTGCCAGCAGCGAGGGAACAGATACGCAGTATTTT.

This chain links TRBV12-3 or TRBV12-4 with TRBJ2-7, with a weak D call TRBD2 (6 bases). Trimming took off 6 bases at V and 4 bases at J, with 13 bases between the two ends. CDR3 length: 13 amino acids. This chain's CDR3 is CASSHGGAYEQYF. CDR3 nucleotides: TGTGCCAGCAGCCATGGAGGGGCGTACGAGCAGTACTTC.

The chain recombines TRBV27 with TRBJ1-1, with D hard to call. The germline V gene encodes CDR1 MNHEY and CDR2 SMNVEV (reference sequence). The CDR3 spans 14 residues. The germline V and J ends were trimmed by 4 bases and 8 bases, with 17 bases remaining between them. This CDR3 reads CASSSLGETTEAFF. The CDR3 DNA is TGTGCCAGCAGTTCCCTAGGAGAGACAACCGAAGCTTTCTTT.

The table lists this clonotype with a few counts. This chain connects TRBV19 to TRBJ1-2; D call uncertain. Germline-derived CDR1 and CDR2 are LNHDA and SQIVND (reference sequence). The CDR3 sequence is 13 residues long. Trimming removed 1 base from V and 8 bases from J, with 11 bases in between. The CDR3 loop reads CASSIVKADGYTF. Here the CDR3 DNA reads TGTGCCAGTAGTATAGTAAAGGCAGACGGCTACACCTTC.

CDR3 nucleotides: TGTGCCAGCAGTGAGGTCCGTAGCGGGAGTAAGTCCTACAATGAGCAGTTCTTC. This sequence encodes CASSEVRSGSKSYNEQFF. The rearrangement uses TRBV25-1 and TRBJ2-1; TRBD2 matches 9 bases. This CDR3 is built from 18 residues. Per germline, CDR1 MGHDK and CDR2 SYGVNS. V gave up 3 bases and J gave up 1 base; unmatched junction bases: 10.

This sequence joins TRBV5-1 and TRBJ1-1; possible D gene TRBD1, 5 bases. The CDR3 loop spans 13 amino acids. Between the trimmed V and J ends, which lost 0 bases and 10 bases, there was a span of 13 bases. The germline CDR1 and CDR2 sequences are SGHRS and YFSETQ. The chain's CDR3 is CASSLAGAEGAFF. The CDR3 nucleotides are TGCGCCAGCAGCTTGGCCGGGGCCGAGGGAGCTTTCTTT.